This is a list of T cell receptor beta chains from one sample in a study of T cells after yellow fever vaccination. A single record per CDR3 protein comes from TCRdb applying MiXCR to the 5' RACE reads. The sample yields 500,000 to 650,000 distinct CDR3 sequences, 9% to 15% seen once. The sequenced sample was PBMCs, obtained on the day of the yellow fever booster vaccination. The receptors originated from a man in his thirties or forties who received the YFV17D yellow fever vaccine. Both conserved end residues are part of each CDR3. D genes are given only for firm matches. Expanded clones are given a class, and other clones once, few, many or no size at all.

v_call	clone_size	d_call	j_call	cdr3_nt	cdr3_aa
TRBV28	.	TRBD1	TRBJ1-4	TGTGCCAGCAGTGGGACAGGGTGGGGTGAAAAACTGTTTTTT	CASSGTGWGEKLFF
TRBV27	few	.	TRBJ2-5	TGTGCCAGCAGTTTCTGGCCACAGGGTCAAGAGACCCAGTACTTC	CASSFWPQGQETQYF
TRBV18	many	.	TRBJ2-7	TGTGCCAGCTCACCGGCGGGGTCCTACGAGCAGTACTTC	CASSPAGSYEQYF
TRBV3-1	.	TRBD2	TRBJ2-1	TGTGCCAGCAGCCAAGAGGGACTAGCGATATACAATGAGCAGTTCTTC	CASSQEGLAIYNEQFF
TRBV12-3/TRBV12-4	few	.	TRBJ1-1	TGTGCCAGCAGCTTAATGACTGAAGCTTTCTTT	CASSLMTEAFF
TRBV7-2	many	.	TRBJ1-6	TGTGCCAGCAGCTTAGGCGGCCTAGGTCTCCTCCACTTT	CASSLGGLGLLHF
TRBV4-3	.	.	TRBJ2-5	TGCGCCAGCAGCCAAGTTTTCGGGGAAGAGACCCAGTACTTC	CASSQVFGEETQYF
TRBV20-1	few	TRBD1	TRBJ1-3	TGCAGTATGACAGGGTCGGGAAACACCATATATTTT	CSMTGSGNTIYF
TRBV29-1	few	.	TRBJ1-4	TGCAGCGTTGAGGACCGATCAACTAATGAAAAACTGTTTTTT	CSVEDRSTNEKLFF
TRBV7-3	.	.	TRBJ2-3	TGTGCCAGCAGCTCCCAAGTAGAGGGAGACCCAGATACGCAGTATTTT	CASSSQVEGDPDTQYF
TRBV5-4	many	.	TRBJ2-7	TGTGCCAGCAGCACGGCAGGGAAGACGCGCTACGAGCAGTACTTC	CASSTAGKTRYEQYF
TRBV5-5	many	TRBD2	TRBJ2-7	TGTGCCAGCAGCTTGGGGGGCGGGAGAATGAGCTCCGAGCAGTACTTC	CASSLGGGRMSSEQYF